This T cell receptor beta chain was identified in a study of shared clonotypes between healthy human individuals. Turning to the study itself: The study used three CD4 naive, three CD4 memory, two CD8 naive and one CD8 memory plate per donor. Findings and limits, study-wide: Genetic and exposure-history diversity was limited by the small donor number.

TCRdb keeps only in-frame clones here, not all; method: immunoSEQ multiplex PCR. Of about 590,000 clones listed, 95% to 96% were seen once; the top ten hold roughly 0.1%. Turning to this clone: Antigen: not known. In the same sample, other DNA sequences code for this CDR3.

Naive CD8 cells were CD45RO-negative, positively selected for CCR7, excluding terminally differentiated effector memory CD45RA+ cells. Looked up from germline, CDR1 is MNHEY and CDR2 is SMNVEV (reference sequence). The ends were cut back, 2 bases at V and 4 bases at J, with 6 bases in the middle. The CDR3 has 13 residues. The TCR comes from a woman younger than 45 in good health. V and J are TRBV27 and TRBJ2-1; D unresolved. Sequencing used naive CD8+ T cells sorted from blood. The CDR3 bases are TGTGCCAGCAGTTTAAGCAGATACAATGAGCAGTTCTTC. Protein product: CASSLSRYNEQFF.